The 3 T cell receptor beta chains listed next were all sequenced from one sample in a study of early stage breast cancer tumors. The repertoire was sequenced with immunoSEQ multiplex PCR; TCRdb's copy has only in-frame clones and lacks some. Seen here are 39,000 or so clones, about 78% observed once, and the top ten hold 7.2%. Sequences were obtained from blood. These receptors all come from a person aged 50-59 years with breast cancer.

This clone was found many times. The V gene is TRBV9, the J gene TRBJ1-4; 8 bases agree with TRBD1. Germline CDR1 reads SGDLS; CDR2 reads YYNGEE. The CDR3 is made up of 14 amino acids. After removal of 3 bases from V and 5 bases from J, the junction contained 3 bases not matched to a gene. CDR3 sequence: CASSDGTGNEKLFF. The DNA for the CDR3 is TGTGCCAGCAGCGACGGGACAGGAAATGAAAAACTGTTTTTT.

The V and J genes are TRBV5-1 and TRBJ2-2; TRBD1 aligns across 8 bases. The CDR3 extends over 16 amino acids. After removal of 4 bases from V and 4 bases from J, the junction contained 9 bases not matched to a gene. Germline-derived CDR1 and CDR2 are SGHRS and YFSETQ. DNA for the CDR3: TGCGCCAGCAGCCCTGTGGCAGGGGGCATCACCGGGGAGCTGTTTTTT. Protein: CASSPVAGGITGELFF.

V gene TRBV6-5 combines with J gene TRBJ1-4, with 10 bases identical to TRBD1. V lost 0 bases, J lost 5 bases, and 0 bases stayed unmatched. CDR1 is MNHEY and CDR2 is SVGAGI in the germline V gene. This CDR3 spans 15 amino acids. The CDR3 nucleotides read TGTGCCAGCAGTTACTCGGACAGGGGGAATGAAAAACTGTTTTTT. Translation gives CASSYSDRGNEKLFF.